These 19 T cell receptor beta chains were all obtained from the same sample, sequenced in a study of early T cells in non-severe SARS-CoV-2 infection. TCRdb analysed the 5' RACE reads with MiXCR anew, one entry per CDR3 protein. Found here are 90,000 to 120,000 distinct CDR3 sequences, approximately 10% of them singletons; the top ten hold around 8%. The sequenced material came from whole blood. The receptors come from an adult who was a healthcare worker with PCR-confirmed SARS-CoV-2 infection or an uninfected control (not recorded which).

This clonotype was picked up many times. This chain links TRBV20-1 with TRBJ1-2; D not certain. The germline V gene encodes CDR1 DFQATT and CDR2 SNEGSKA (reference sequence). The V end was cut by 5 bases, the J end by 2 bases, with 9 bases between. The CDR3 covers 12 residues. The CDR3 loop is CSAGSRNYGYTF. As DNA, the CDR3 is TGCAGTGCTGGGAGTAGGAACTATGGCTACACCTTC.

This clonotype has a count of ten or more. V and J are TRBV7-2 and TRBJ1-1; 8 bases match TRBD1. Germline CDR1 is SGHTA and CDR2 is FQGNSA. CDR3 length: 12 amino acids. V lost 4 bases, J lost 11 bases, and 6 bases stayed unmatched. The CDR3 reads CASSSQGARAFF. In nucleotides, the CDR3 is TGTGCCAGCAGCTCTCAGGGGGCGCGTGCTTTCTTT.

Ten or more counts support this clonotype. The chain employs TRBV11-2 and TRBJ2-1, with 7 bases fitting TRBD2. Germline CDR1 and CDR2: SGHAT and FQNNGV. This CDR3 comprises 12 residues. The V and J ends lost 7 bases and 9 bases, in that order; junction bases with no gene match: 6. This CDR3 reads CASNQRDGEQFF. Here the CDR3 DNA reads TGTGCCAGCAATCAGCGGGACGGTGAGCAGTTCTTC. The complete variable domain, with remaining parts taken from reference TRBV11-2 and TRBJ2-1, reads EAGVAQSPRYKIIEKRQSVAFWCNPISGHATLYWYQQILGQGPKLLIQFQNNGVVDDSQLPKDRFSAERLKGVDSTLKIQPAKLEDSAVYLCASNQRDGEQFFGPGTRLTVL.

The CDR3 reads CASSLYVRGGTYNEQFF. As DNA, the CDR3 is TGTGCCAGCAGTTTATACGTCCGGGGTGGAACCTACAATGAGCAGTTCTTC. The chain couples TRBV27 to TRBJ2-1; D perhaps matches TRBD2 (5 bases). Trimming removed 1 base from V and 2 bases from J, with 15 bases in between. This CDR3 region has 17 residues. Germline CDR1 and CDR2: MNHEY and SMNVEV (reference sequence).

This clonotype was counted many times. The gene calls are TRBV6-1 and TRBJ2-3, with 9 positions matching TRBD1. Germline trimming cut 6 bases from V and 2 bases from J; bases unmatched to any gene: 12. This CDR3 comprises 17 residues. The V gene's germline CDR1 is MNHNS and CDR2 SASEGT. The CDR3 sequence is CASRVRHGQGSTDTQYF. For the CDR3, the DNA is TGTGCCAGCAGGGTTCGACATGGACAGGGGTCCACAGATACGCAGTATTTT.

The chain has TRBV3-1 and TRBJ2-2, with 7 nucleotides matching TRBD2. V gave up 8 bases and J gave up 3 bases; unmatched junction bases: 3. CDR1 is LGHDT and CDR2 is YNNKEL in the germline V gene (reference sequence). The CDR3 loop spans 13 amino acids. The CDR3 region is CASGREHTGELFF. CDR3 in DNA: TGTGCCAGCGGGCGGGAGCACACCGGGGAGCTGTTTTTT.

J is TRBJ1-5 and V is TRBV18, with D uncertain. Trimming took 2 bases from V and 7 from J, leaving 15 bases between them. The CDR3 covers 15 residues. CDR1 and CDR2 from the germline V gene are KGHSH and LQKENI. This CDR3 reads CASSPSCRVTQPQHF. For the CDR3, the DNA is TGTGCCAGCTCACCAAGCTGTCGGGTGACGCAGCCCCAGCATTTT.

This clonotype was seen more than once but under ten times. The chain uses TRBV28 and TRBJ2-3; D remains ambiguous. The CDR3 is made up of 12 amino acids. The germline CDR1 and CDR2 sequences are MDHEN and SYDVKM. The V and J ends lost 5 bases and 2 bases respectively, with 5 bases between them. The CDR3: CASSTFTDTQYF. CDR3 DNA: TGTGCCAGCAGTACATTCACAGATACGCAGTATTTT. Full variable domain (missing parts from reference TRBV28 and TRBJ2-3): DVKVTQSSRYLVKRTGEKVFLECVQDMDHENMFWYRQDPGLGLRLIYFSYDVKMKEKGDIPEGYSVSREKKERFSLILESASTNQTSMYLCASSTFTDTQYFGPGTRLTVL.

The chain uses TRBV7-9 and TRBJ1-6; tentatively, D is TRBD1 (6 bases). The CDR3 is 14 residues long. CDR1 SEHNR and CDR2 FQNEAQ come from the germline V gene (reference sequence). Trimming shortened V by 5 bases and J by 7 bases, and 12 bases separated the two germline ends. The CDR3 spells CASSTDSKNSPLHF. The CDR3 DNA is TGTGCCAGCAGCACGGACAGTAAGAATTCACCCCTCCACTTT.

This clonotype appeared many times. This rearrangement joins TRBV5-1 to TRBJ2-3; TRBD2 matches 9 bases. The germline CDR1 and CDR2 sequences are SGHRS and YFSETQ. The V and J ends lost 0 bases and 5 bases, in that order; junction bases with no gene match: 4. CDR3 length: 15 amino acids. The CDR3 DNA is TGCGCCAGCAGCTTGGATGGTAGCGGGAGAGATACGCAGTATTTT. Translated: CASSLDGSGRDTQYF.

This clonotype has more than one count but fewer than ten. One base away lies a much larger clone, so this may be a sequencing read error. The CDR3 reads CASSLGQSTSNQPQHF. CDR3 DNA sequence: TGTGCCAGCAGCTTGGGACAGTCGACTAGCAATCAGCCCCAGCATTTT. This chain joins TRBV5-5 and TRBJ1-5; a possible D gene is TRBD1 (5 bases). Trimming left V 0 bases short and J 0 bases short, with 10 bases between. CDR3 length: 16 amino acids. CDR1 and CDR2 from the germline V gene are SGHKS and YYEKEE (reference sequence). The whole variable domain, remainder taken from reference TRBV5-5 and TRBJ1-5, is DAGVTQSPTHLIKTRGQQVTLRCSPISGHKSVSWYQQVLGQGPQFIFQYYEKEERGRGNFPDRFSARQFPNYSSELNVNALLLGDSALYLCASSLGQSTSNQPQHFGDGTRLSIL.

CDR3 DNA sequence: TGCGCCAGCAGCCAAGATCCGGGACTCTACACAGATACGCAGTATTTT. Protein: CASSQDPGLYTDTQYF. The chain recombines TRBV4-1 with TRBJ2-3, with D possibly being TRBD2 (6 bases). The CDR3 is 16 amino acids. The germline CDR1 and CDR2 sequences are MGHRA and YSYEKL. Trimming pared 0 bases from V and 2 bases from J, leaving 12 bases between.

In this sample, this clonotype turned up many times. The chain couples TRBV7-2 to TRBJ2-3; 10 bases line up with TRBD2. Per germline, CDR1 SGHTA and CDR2 FQGNSA. The CDR3 runs to 14 residues. Trimming removed 4 bases from V and 5 bases from J; junction bases left unmatched: 3. The chain's CDR3 is CASSSQRGGDTQYF. The DNA of the CDR3 is TGTGCCAGCAGCTCCCAGCGGGGGGGAGATACGCAGTATTTT.

This clonotype appeared a single time. The genes are TRBV27 and TRBJ1-4; no reliable D call. With 8 bases removed from V and 0 bases from J, the gap between germline ends came to 10 bases. The CDR3 contains 14 residues. Germline-derived CDR1 and CDR2 are MNHEY and SMNVEV (reference sequence). The CDR3 nucleotides read TGTGCCAGCCGTCCCGACGCAACTAATGAAAAACTGTTTTTT. This sequence encodes CASRPDATNEKLFF.

This clonotype was observed a few times. The genes are TRBV20-1 and TRBJ2-6; TRBD1 matches at 10 bases. The CDR3 consists of 17 residues. Germline values: CDR1 DFQATT, CDR2 SNEGSKA (reference sequence). J gave up 0 bases and V 2 bases, and 4 bases lay outside the gene matches. CDR3 amino acids: CSARHRTGGSGANVLTF. The DNA for the CDR3 is TGCAGTGCTAGACACAGGACAGGGGGCTCTGGGGCCAACGTCCTGACTTTC.

This clonotype was seen repeatedly, ten times or more. The V and J genes are TRBV6-5 and TRBJ1-1; no clear D. Germline V gene lookup returns CDR1 MNHEY and CDR2 SVGAGI. CDR3 size: 11 residues. Trimming cost V 5 bases and J 10 bases, with 11 bases left between them. CDR3: CASSNEVGAFF. The CDR3, as DNA: TGTGCCAGCAGTAACGAGGTAGGAGCTTTCTTT.

This chain joins TRBV6-2 or TRBV6-3 and TRBJ1-5; D not resolved. Trimming left V 2 bases short and J 7 bases short, with 12 bases between. CDR1 and CDR2 (germline): MNHEY, SVGEGT. The CDR3 runs to 14 residues. Here the CDR3 DNA reads TGTGCCAGCAGTTACCTGGGGATAGGGCAGCCCCAGCATTTT. Encoded protein: CASSYLGIGQPQHF.

The chain joins TRBV29-1 to TRBJ2-7, with 13 positions matching TRBD2. CDR3 length: 13 amino acids. Germline-derived CDR1 and CDR2 are SQVTM and ANQGSEA. V lost 6 bases and J lost 5; bases outside the gene matches: 4. CDR3 sequence: CSVGLAGVNEQYF. The DNA of the CDR3 is TGCAGCGTCGGACTAGCGGGAGTTAACGAGCAGTACTTC.

This clonotype was seen a few times. The chain uses TRBV7-2 and TRBJ2-2; 10 bases are shared with TRBD2. This CDR3 has 16 residues. CDR1 is SGHTA, CDR2 FQGNSA, per germline. J was trimmed by 4 bases and V by 5 bases; bases with no gene match: 7. In DNA, the CDR3 is TGTGCCAGCAGCCAAAGGGGGACTAGCGTCACCGGGGAGCTGTTTTTT. Its translation is CASSQRGTSVTGELFF.